Listed below are T cell receptor beta chains from one sample, sequenced in a study of cytomegalovirus exposure and HLA in healthy donors. Sequencing used immunoSEQ multiplex PCR; TCRdb keeps in-frame clones, though not all of them. The data hold 150,000 to 200,000 clones, with 81% observed a single time. The sequenced sample was PBMCs. These receptors originate from a man in his forties in good health and CMV-seropositive. Each CDR3 is given with its conserved first and last residue. D genes are given only for firm matches. Clone size appears in some rows only: once, few, many, or a class for an expanded clone.

13	TRBV11-2	TRBJ1-4	NA	NA	TGTGCCAGCAGCTCGGTTCCCAATGAAAAACTGTTTTTT	CASSSVPNEKLFF
16	TRBV5-1	TRBJ2-6	NA	NA	TGCGCCAGCAGCCTCGGACATTCCTCTGGGGCCAACGTCCTGACTTTC	CASSLGHSSGANVLTF
17	TRBV5-5	TRBJ2-3	NA	NA	TGTGCCAGCAGCTTGGTGGTACAGGGACAAAGACAAGATACGCGGTATTTT	CASSLVVQGQRQDTRYF
13	TRBV29-1	TRBJ2-3	NA	NA	TGCAGCGCTCGGACAGCTAGCACAGATACGCAGTATTTT	CSARTASTDTQYF
18	TRBV4-1	TRBJ2-7	NA	TRBD2	TGCGCCAGCAGCCAAGAAGCCGGGCTAGCGGGGTTCACGAGGGAGCAGTACTTC	CASSQEAGLAGFTREQYF
15	TRBV5-1	TRBJ2-5	NA	TRBD2	TGCGCCAGCAGCTTTAGCGGGGGGGCCGGAGAGACCCAGTACTTC	CASSFSGGAGETQYF
14	TRBV2	TRBJ2-7	NA	TRBD1	TGTGCCAGCAGGCCGGGACAGGCGAACTACGAGCAGTACTTC	CASRPGQANYEQYF
16	TRBV5-4	TRBJ1-2	NA	NA	TGTGCCAGCAGCTGGGGGGGCACCGAGAACCACTATGGCTACACCTTC	CASSWGGTENHYGYTF
16	TRBV5-6	TRBJ1-3	NA	NA	TGTGCCAGCAGCCCCCGGGGGTTCTTCTCTGGAAACACCATATATTTT	CASSPRGFFSGNTIYF
16	TRBV12-5	TRBJ2-5	NA	TRBD2	TGTGCTAGTGGTCGCCCTAGCGGGGAGGTAGAGGAGACCCAGTACTTC	CASGRPSGEVEETQYF
15	TRBV6-5	TRBJ2-7	NA	TRBD1	TGTGCCAGCAGTACCACAGGGGCCGGAGCCTACGAGCAGTGCTTC	CASSTTGAGAYEQCF
15	TRBV7-6	TRBJ2-7	once	NA	TGTGCCAGCAGCCCCGCCCTAGGAGGTTCCTACGAGCAGTACTTC	CASSPALGGSYEQYF
12	TRBV11-3	TRBJ2-7	NA	NA	TGTGCCAGCAGTCCTAGTTCTGGTGAGCAGTACTTC	CASSPSSGEQYF
15	TRBV5-1	TRBJ2-5	NA	NA	TGCGCCAGCGCCAGACAGGACCCTTTACAAGAGACCCAGTACTTC	CASARQDPLQETQYF
16	TRBV4-3	TRBJ1-5	few	NA	TGCGCCAGCAGCCAGGCACATCAGGACAGAGATCAGCCCCAGCATTTT	CASSQAHQDRDQPQHF
14	TRBV4-1	TRBJ2-1	NA	TRBD2	TGCGCCAGCACGGTAGGACTAGATTACAATGAGCAGTTCTTC	CASTVGLDYNEQFF
14	TRBV6-4	TRBJ2-1	NA	TRBD2	TGTGCCAGCAGCCGAGCGGGGTTTAACAATGAGCAGTTCTTC	CASSRAGFNNEQFF
14	TRBV5-4	TRBJ1-2	NA	TRBD1	TGTGCCAGCAGCCGAACACGGACAGGGGAAGGCTACACCTTC	CASSRTRTGEGYTF